The 8 T cell receptor beta chains listed next were all sequenced from one sample in a study of shared clonotypes between healthy human individuals. Sequenced by immunoSEQ multiplex PCR; TCRdb stores in-frame clones only, minus some. The sample records roughly 320,000 clones, roughly 84% being singletons. Sequencing was carried out using memory CD8+ T cells sorted from blood. Specified subset: CD45RO+ cells pooled with CCR7-negative TemRA cells. The source is a man in his late teens or twenties in good health.

This sequence joins TRBV27 and TRBJ2-5; D assignment may be TRBD1 or TRBD2 (5 bases each). Trimming took 3 bases from V and 2 from J, leaving 13 bases between them. The germline gives CDR1 MNHEY, CDR2 SMNVEV (reference sequence). The CDR3 is made up of 15 amino acids. The CDR3 loop reads CASSLGPWGQETQYF. Written as DNA, the CDR3 is TGTGCCAGCAGTTTGGGACCCTGGGGGCAAGAGACCCAGTACTTC.

The J gene is TRBJ2-7, the V gene TRBV4-3; D might be TRBD1 or TRBD2, each matching 5 bases. The CDR3 length is 13 residues. Germline assignment: CDR1 LGHNA and CDR2 YSLEER. The V gene lost 5 bases and the J gene lost 2 bases, with 10 bases spanning the gap. CDR3 protein: CASSREGTYEQYF. Written as DNA, the CDR3 is TGCGCCAGCAGCAGAGAGGGGACCTACGAGCAGTACTTC.

The chain has TRBV6-1 and TRBJ1-5; TRBD1 is a possible D gene (5 bases). The ends were cut back, 0 bases at V and 0 bases at J, with 9 bases in the middle. Germline loops: CDR1 MNHNS, CDR2 SASEGT. This CDR3 region has 16 residues. The CDR3 is CASSEARGISNQPQHF. DNA for the CDR3: TGTGCCAGCAGTGAAGCGAGGGGTATTAGCAATCAGCCCCAGCATTTT.

The chain employs TRBV27 and TRBJ1-1; 8 bases map to TRBD1. The CDR3 extends over 14 amino acids. J lost 3 bases, V lost 5 bases, and 5 bases had no gene match. CDR1 and CDR2 (germline): MNHEY, SMNVEV (reference sequence). CDR3 in DNA: TGTGCCAGCAGTATAGGACAGGGTCACACTGAAGCTTTCTTT. Translation gives CASSIGQGHTEAFF.

This clone was recorded once. The V and J genes are TRBV4-1 and TRBJ1-2; 11 positions match TRBD1. After removal of 5 bases from V and 3 bases from J, the junction contained 5 bases not matched to a gene. This CDR3 has 15 residues. The germline CDR1 and CDR2 sequences are MGHRA and YSYEKL. In DNA, the CDR3 is TGCGCCAGCAGCTTAAGGACAGGGGGCTACTATGGCTACACCTTC. This gives the protein CASSLRTGGYYGYTF.

The chain has TRBV7-9 and TRBJ2-7; TRBD2 is a possible D gene (5 bases). CDR1 is SEHNR, CDR2 FQNEAQ, per germline (reference sequence). Trimming removed 5 bases at V and 6 bases at J, with 14 bases between. The CDR3 length is 13 residues. The CDR3 loop reads CASSTVSGFEQYF. The DNA for the CDR3 is TGTGCCAGCAGCACCGTATCGGGGTTCGAGCAGTACTTC.

This clone was seen more than once but under ten times. V is TRBV28 and J is TRBJ2-7, with TRBD2 as a possible D gene (5 bases). Trimming pared 6 bases from V and 3 bases from J, leaving 12 bases between. The CDR3 has 13 amino acids. From germline, CDR1 is MDHEN and CDR2 SYDVKM. CDR3 in DNA: TGTGCCAGCAGCGATCCGGGATACTACGAGCAGTACTTC. As protein: CASSDPGYYEQYF.

The chain links TRBV5-1 to TRBJ1-3, with 7 bases matching TRBD1. Germline V CDR1 and CDR2: SGHRS, YFSETQ. Trimming took 4 bases from V and 0 from J; bases not matched to a gene: 4. The CDR3 length is 15 residues. The CDR3 reads CASSQTGLSGNTIYF. CDR3 nucleotides: TGCGCCAGCAGCCAGACAGGGCTCTCTGGAAACACCATATATTTT.